A single sample is the source of the 7 T cell receptor beta chains below, sequenced in a study of blood T cell repertoires in COVID-19. Sequenced by immunoSEQ multiplex PCR; TCRdb stores in-frame clones only, minus some. The sample yields about 190,000 clones, approximately 91% seen once. Sequences were obtained from peripheral blood. These receptors were taken from a middle-aged woman who had recovered from COVID-19.

V gene TRBV13 combines with J gene TRBJ2-7, with 12 positions matching TRBD2. The CDR3 spans 17 residues. The V gene's germline CDR1 is PRHDT and CDR2 FYEKMQ (reference sequence). J gave up 7 bases and V 5 bases, and 15 bases lay outside the gene matches. The CDR3 protein is CASSRRDLAGGPREQYF. CDR3 in DNA: TGTGCCAGCAGCAGGAGGGACCTAGCGGGAGGGCCAAGGGAGCAGTACTTC.

The chain joins TRBV6-5 to TRBJ2-1; 12 nucleotides line up with TRBD2. Losses at the gene ends were 1 base for V and 9 bases for J; bases not matched to a gene: 4. Germline V gene lookup returns CDR1 MNHEY and CDR2 SVGAGI. The CDR3 consists of 15 residues. The CDR3 region is CASSYLTSGSAEQFF. The CDR3, as DNA: TGTGCCAGCAGTTACTTGACTAGCGGGAGCGCTGAGCAGTTCTTC.

The CDR3 DNA reads TGTGCCATAAACTGGCAGGCCGCTGGCTCCTACAATGAGCAGTTCTTC. Its translation: CAINWQAAGSYNEQFF. The chain employs TRBV2 and TRBJ2-1, with unresolved D. Trimming removed 10 bases from V and 0 bases from J, with 19 bases in between. Germline assignment: CDR1 SNHLY and CDR2 FYNNEI. The CDR3 has 16 residues.

This sequence joins TRBV10-3 and TRBJ2-3, with TRBD2 identical over 14 bases. V lost 5 bases and J lost 6; bases outside the gene matches: 4. The CDR3 runs to 15 residues. Germline CDR1 and CDR2: ENHRY and SYGVKD. CDR3: CAISPGLAGADTQYF. CDR3 nucleotides: TGTGCCATCAGTCCGGGACTAGCGGGAGCCGATACGCAGTATTTT.

The chain uses TRBV19 and TRBJ2-4; 9 bases match TRBD1. Germline loops: CDR1 LNHDA, CDR2 SQIVND (reference sequence). V trimming: 1 base; J trimming: 0 bases; junction bases outside the gene matches: 1. The CDR3 has 16 amino acids. The CDR3 protein is CASSIGDRVAKNIQYF. CDR3 bases: TGTGCCAGTAGTATAGGGGACAGGGTAGCCAAAAACATTCAGTACTTC.

The chain combines TRBV5-1 with TRBJ2-1; TRBD1 aligns across 9 bases. The germline V gene encodes CDR1 SGHRS and CDR2 YFSETQ. The J segment lost 7 bases and the V segment lost 3 bases, leaving 14 bases of the junction unmatched. This CDR3 is 17 amino acids long. The CDR3 reads CASSSDFTGQGQNEQFF. The CDR3 bases are TGCGCCAGCAGCTCGGACTTCACTGGACAGGGGCAGAATGAGCAGTTCTTC.

This clone has a single count. The gene calls are TRBV19 and TRBJ2-7; 11 nucleotides agree with TRBD1. Germline V lookup: CDR1 LNHDA, CDR2 SQIVND (reference sequence). CDR3 length: 14 amino acids. Unmatched junction bases numbered 6, after V lost 5 bases and J lost 6 bases. The CDR3 nucleotides are TGTGCCAGTAGTGCAACGGGACAGGGGGTCGAGCAGTACTTC. This codes for CASSATGQGVEQYF. Looking up the rest from reference TRBV19 and TRBJ2-7 gives the full variable domain: DGGITQSPKYLFRKEGQNVTLSCEQNLNHDAMYWYRQDPGQGLRLIYYSQIVNDFQKGDIAEGYSVSREKKESFPLTVTSAQKNPTAFYLCASSATGQGVEQYFGPGTRLTVT.